A single sample is the source of the 23 T cell receptor beta chains below, sequenced in a study of beta chain features in type 1 diabetes. The investigators reverse transcribed all of the isolated RNA, so they sequenced expressed TCRB transcripts. The assay was immunoSEQ multiplex PCR, and TCRdb's table has in-frame clones only and misses some. Of 110,000 or so clones listed, around 40% are singletons. The sample was stem cell memory CD4+ T cells from blood. The receptors derive from a woman younger than 30 in good health.

Only a few counts were recorded for this clone. The rearrangement links TRBV5-1 to TRBJ2-1; D gene unclear. Per germline, CDR1 SGHRS and CDR2 YFSETQ. The CDR3 runs 11 residues. V lost 2 bases to trimming and J lost 10 bases, with 7 bases between them. The DNA of the CDR3 is TGCGCCAGCAGCTTTGGAGAGGAGCAGTTCTTC. It encodes CASSFGEEQFF.

This chain uses TRBV28 with TRBJ1-1; tentative D call: TRBD1 (5 bases). V was cut by 5 bases and J by 0 bases, with 10 bases left in between. The length of the CDR3 is 14 residues. Germline V gene data show CDR1 as MDHEN and CDR2 as SYDVKM. CDR3 sequence: CASSPPGMNTEAFF. DNA for the CDR3: TGTGCCAGCAGTCCCCCAGGGATGAACACTGAAGCTTTCTTT.

The table lists this clone with a few counts. The chain joins TRBV2 to TRBJ1-2; 9 bases match TRBD1. Germline CDR1 SNHLY, CDR2 FYNNEI. V was pared by 6 bases and J by 7 bases, with 9 bases of the junction left unmatched. The CDR3 is 14 amino acids. CDR3 DNA sequence: TGTGCCAGCAGAGAGGACAGGGGAGAACGTGGCTACACCTTC. It specifies CASREDRGERGYTF.

This chain connects TRBV7-9 to TRBJ1-1; 11 nucleotides match TRBD1. Trimming took 1 base from V and 4 from J; bases not matched to a gene: 8. Germline V gene data show CDR1 as SEHNR and CDR2 as FQNEAQ (reference sequence). The CDR3 extends over 17 amino acids. CDR3 sequence reads: CASSLGGTGGLGTEAFF. DNA for the CDR3: TGTGCCAGCAGCTTAGGTGGGACAGGGGGGTTGGGCACTGAAGCTTTCTTT.

The V and J genes are TRBV18 and TRBJ2-2, with a weak D call TRBD2 (6 bases). Germline assignment: CDR1 KGHSH and CDR2 LQKENI. CDR3 length: 15 amino acids. V dropped 2 bases and J dropped 5 bases, with 12 bases sitting between them. The CDR3 region has the DNA TGTGCCAGCTCACCAGGAGGGAGCGGGACCGGGGAGCTGTTTTTT. Amino acid sequence: CASSPGGSGTGELFF.

Here the CDR3 DNA reads TGTGCCACCGGGACTAGCGGGAGTCTGGAGAGAGAGACCCAGTACTTC. Protein: CATGTSGSLERETQYF. J is TRBJ2-5 and V is TRBV6-6; 14 positions match TRBD2. Germline-derived CDR1 and CDR2 are MNHNY and SVGAGI (reference sequence). The ends lost 10 bases at V and 4 bases at J; junction bases unmatched: 11. The CDR3 loop spans 16 amino acids.

This clone was counted only a few times. The chain has TRBV6-4 and TRBJ1-2; D is possibly TRBD1 (5 bases). CDR3 length: 14 residues. CDR1 is MRHNA, CDR2 SNTAGT, per germline. The V and J ends lost 6 bases and 9 bases respectively, with 20 bases between them. The CDR3 here is CASSRRGFPESYTF. CDR3 nucleotides: TGTGCCAGCAGCCGAAGGGGATTTCCCGAGAGCTACACCTTC.

V gene TRBV15 combines with J gene TRBJ2-3; a possible D gene is TRBD2 (6 bases). Germline CDR1 reads LNHNV; CDR2 reads YYDKDF (reference sequence). There are 16 residues in the CDR3. The ends were cut back, 0 bases at V and 3 bases at J, with 13 bases in the middle. DNA of the CDR3: TGTGCCACCAGCAGAGATAGGCTAGCGAGGACAGATACGCAGTATTTT. As protein: CATSRDRLARTDTQYF.

The V and J genes are TRBV27 and TRBJ2-5, with D perhaps TRBD1 (6 bases). V was cut by 8 bases and J by 1 base, with 17 bases left in between. The CDR3 consists of 15 residues. Germline V gene data show CDR1 as MNHEY and CDR2 as SMNVEV (reference sequence). The chain's CDR3 is CASGRFGTFQETQYF. In DNA form, the CDR3 reads TGTGCCAGCGGTCGATTCGGGACATTCCAAGAGACCCAGTACTTC.

The chain uses TRBV7-9 and TRBJ1-5, with a possible D match to TRBD1 (5 bases). This CDR3 comprises 16 residues. CDR1 and CDR2 (germline): SEHNR, FQNEAQ (reference sequence). V lost 0 bases and J 1 base, leaving 10 bases between the germline ends. CDR3 sequence (DNA): TGTGCCAGCAGCTTAGCATCCGGGGGAAGCAATCAGCCCCAGCATTTT. Amino acids: CASSLASGGSNQPQHF.

V gene TRBV5-5 combines with J gene TRBJ2-2; 9 bases line up with TRBD1. From germline, CDR1 is SGHKS and CDR2 YYEKEE (reference sequence). V shed 1 base, J shed 8 bases, and the junction held 12 bases outside the gene matches. The CDR3 totals 17 residues. CDR3 residues: CASSLTMGQGKTGELFF. In nucleotides, the CDR3 is TGTGCCAGCAGCTTGACGATGGGACAGGGAAAAACAGGGGAGCTGTTTTTT.

The V call is TRBV11-2, the J call TRBJ2-3; D is ambiguous. This CDR3 region has 16 residues. Germline-derived CDR1 and CDR2 are SGHAT and FQNNGV. With 0 bases removed from V and 0 bases from J, the gap between germline ends came to 10 bases. The CDR3 is CASSLDLAPSTDTQYF. CDR3 nucleotides: TGTGCCAGCAGCTTAGACCTGGCCCCAAGCACAGATACGCAGTATTTT.

The chain combines TRBV7-9 with TRBJ1-1; no firm D call. CDR1 is SEHNR, CDR2 FQNEAQ, per germline (reference sequence). The CDR3 extends over 13 amino acids. Trimming stripped 2 bases from V and 2 bases from J, with 6 bases between. In DNA, the CDR3 is TGTGCCAGCAGCTTACAGGTAAACACTGAAGCTTTCTTT. Translated, it gives CASSLQVNTEAFF.

The chain uses TRBV7-2 and TRBJ2-1; TRBD2 matches at 15 bases. This CDR3 region has 18 residues. V dropped 4 bases and J dropped 6; count of bases not matched to a gene: 10. The germline V gene encodes CDR1 SGHTA and CDR2 FQGNSA. CDR3 nucleotides: TGTGCCAGCAGCTCAAAACGGACTAGCGGGAGGGCCGTCAATGAGCAGTTCTTC. As protein: CASSSKRTSGRAVNEQFF.

This clone occurred a few times. The chain recombines TRBV9 with TRBJ2-1; maybe TRBD2 (5 bases). The ends were cut back, 0 bases at V and 2 bases at J, with 12 bases in the middle. The germline V gene encodes CDR1 SGDLS and CDR2 YYNGEE. The CDR3 has 16 amino acids. The CDR3 DNA reads TGTGCCAGCAGCGTAGTCCCGGGAAGAACCTACAATGAGCAGTTCTTC. Encoded protein: CASSVVPGRTYNEQFF. The whole variable domain, filled in from reference TRBV9 and TRBJ2-1, reads DSGVTQTPKHLITATGQRVTLRCSPRSGDLSVYWYQQSLDQGLQFLIQYYNGEERAKGNILERFSAQQFPDLHSELNLSSLELGDSALYFCASSVVPGRTYNEQFFGPGTRLTVL.

This clone was seen more than once but under ten times. CDR3 loop: CASSFGELGEQFF. The CDR3 region has the DNA TGCGCCAGCAGCTTTGGGGAGTTAGGTGAGCAGTTCTTC. The rearrangement joins TRBV5-1 to TRBJ2-1; D is possibly TRBD2 (5 bases). The germline V gene has CDR1 SGHRS and CDR2 YFSETQ. V was pared by 2 bases and J by 9 bases, with 12 bases between. This CDR3 region has 13 residues.

The rearrangement uses TRBV11-2 and TRBJ2-1; 7 bases line up with TRBD2. Germline V lookup: CDR1 SGHAT, CDR2 FQNNGV. With 6 bases clipped from V and 10 bases from J, the junction kept 3 bases outside the gene matches. This CDR3 is built from 11 residues. CDR3 amino acids: CASRGTTEQFF. CDR3 DNA: TGTGCCAGCAGGGGGACTACGGAGCAGTTCTTC. Full variable domain (rest looked up from reference TRBV11-2 and TRBJ2-1): EAGVAQSPRYKIIEKRQSVAFWCNPISGHATLYWYQQILGQGPKLLIQFQNNGVVDDSQLPKDRFSAERLKGVDSTLKIQPAKLEDSAVYLCASRGTTEQFFGPGTRLTVL.

This clone was observed a handful of times. This chain connects TRBV18 to TRBJ2-7; TRBD1 aligns across 10 bases. In germline, CDR1 is KGHSH, CDR2 LQKENI. V lost 3 bases and J lost 6; bases outside the gene matches: 11. The CDR3 totals 16 residues. CDR3 in DNA: TGTGCCAGCTCACCCCCCGTAGGGACAGGGGTTAGCGAGCAGTACTTC. Its protein product is CASSPPVGTGVSEQYF.

This chain links TRBV5-1 with TRBJ2-1, with D perhaps matching TRBD2 (5 bases). The V gene's germline CDR1 is SGHRS and CDR2 YFSETQ. Trimming cost V 1 base and J 0 bases, with 8 bases left between them. The CDR3 is 15 residues long. The CDR3 region is CASSLTSDSYNEQFF. CDR3 nucleotide sequence: TGCGCCAGCAGCTTGACTAGTGACTCCTACAATGAGCAGTTCTTC.

Details on this clone: Relative to the germline gene, one junction end is altered; a read error may explain this. The chain carries TRBV2 and TRBJ2-7; 12 bases fit TRBD2. CDR3 length equals 18 residues. The germline CDR1 and CDR2 sequences are SNHLY and FYNNEI. This chain's CDR3 is CASSDQLAGGLPSYERYF. The DNA of the CDR3 is TGTGCCAGCAGTGACCAACTAGCGGGAGGTCTGCCTTCCTACGAGCGGTACTTC.

The genes are TRBV30 and TRBJ1-1; D is possibly TRBD1 (5 bases). This CDR3 has 14 amino acids. V was trimmed by 4 bases and J by 7 bases, leaving 19 bases between them. Germline CDR1 reads GTSNPN; CDR2 reads SVGIG (reference sequence). The CDR3 nucleotides are TGTGCCTGGATCCCTCAGGGTCGGTTCGTTGAAGCTTTCTTT. Translated: CAWIPQGRFVEAFF.

This clone occurred a few times. This chain uses TRBV30 with TRBJ1-4; TRBD1 matches 7 bases. V lost 5 bases to trimming and J lost 7 bases; unmatched junction nucleotides: 13. The CDR3 is 15 amino acids. CDR1 GTSNPN and CDR2 SVGIG come from the germline V gene (reference sequence). CDR3 loop: CAWAPTRGLGEKLFF. CDR3 nucleotides: TGTGCCTGGGCGCCTACAAGGGGGCTTGGTGAAAAACTGTTTTTT. Supplemented by reference TRBV30 and TRBJ1-4, the full variable domain reads SQTIHQWPATLVQPVGSPLSLECTVEGTSNPNLYWYRQAAGRGLQLLFYSVGIGQISSEVPQNLSASRPQDRQFILSSKKLLLSDSGFYLCAWAPTRGLGEKLFFGSGTQLSVL.

The chain joins TRBV28 to TRBJ1-5, with 9 bases lining up with TRBD1. V trimming: 8 bases; J trimming: 5 bases; junction bases outside the gene matches: 4. The CDR3 runs 13 residues. Looked up from germline, CDR1 is MDHEN and CDR2 is SYDVKM. The CDR3 bases are TGTGCCAGCGGGGGGACAGGGCATCAGCCCCAGCATTTT. This gives the protein CASGGTGHQPQHF.